The 13 T cell receptor beta chains listed next were all sequenced from one sample in a study of CD8+CD57+ T cells in acquired aplastic anemia. By flow cytometry, patients selected for sequencing had shown an expansion of CD8+CD57+ cells. Profiling of TCR beta VDJ combinations and CDR3 sequences used genomic DNA as template. TCRdb called the reads again in MiXCR, with one record for every CDR3 protein. Of under 500,000 distinct CDR3 sequences in the sample, around a third were seen once. Material: sorted CD4+, CD8+, or CD8+CD57+ T cells (not recorded which) from PBMCs. The source of these receptors is a human donor with aplastic anemia.

This clonotype came up many times. V is TRBV9 and J is TRBJ1-2; D is unclear. V lost 6 bases to trimming and J lost 2 bases, with 11 bases between them. CDR3 length: 13 amino acids. Germline V CDR1 and CDR2: SGDLS, YYNGEE. CDR3 in amino acids: CASNGGRNYGYTF. DNA for the CDR3: TGTGCCAGCAACGGAGGGAGGAACTATGGCTACACCTTC.

This clonotype showed up many times. This chain links TRBV24-1 with TRBJ2-1, with 12 bases that match TRBD2. J gave up 8 bases and V 2 bases, and 6 bases lay outside the gene matches. Germline CDR1 reads KGHDR; CDR2 reads SFDVKD. The CDR3 extends over 16 amino acids. The chain's CDR3 is CATSDWTSGMTDEQFF. The CDR3 DNA is TGTGCCACCAGTGATTGGACTAGCGGGATGACAGATGAGCAGTTCTTC.

With regard to this clonotype: A single base separates this from a much larger clone, so it may be a read error. The chain joins TRBV19 to TRBJ2-7; no clear D gene. The germline V gene has CDR1 LNHDA and CDR2 SQIVND (reference sequence). V gave up 6 bases and J gave up 6 bases, with 9 bases separating them. The CDR3 runs to 11 residues. The DNA of the CDR3 is TGTGCCAGTAGGAGCAGTCGCGAGCAGTACTTC. Translation gives CASRSSREQYF.

This clonotype was seen more than once but under ten times. The chain links TRBV29-1 to TRBJ1-2, with D perhaps matching TRBD1 (5 bases). The CDR3 is made up of 12 amino acids. V lost 7 bases, J lost 1 base, and 10 bases lay in between. Germline CDR1 reads SQVTM; CDR2 reads ANQGSEA. The CDR3 reads CSGGSHNYGYTF. The CDR3 nucleotides read TGCAGCGGGGGCAGCCATAACTATGGCTACACCTTC.

There are many counts of this clonotype. Here the CDR3 DNA reads TGTGCCAGCAGCTTAGCTGCAGGGGAAGGCTACACCTTC. This encodes CASSLAAGEGYTF. This rearrangement joins TRBV7-8 to TRBJ1-2, with a weak D call TRBD1 (6 bases). Trimming pared 0 bases from V and 8 bases from J, leaving 10 bases between. This CDR3 is 13 amino acids long. CDR1 is SGHVS, CDR2 FQNEAQ, per germline.

The chain uses TRBV5-6 and TRBJ2-5; the match to TRBD2 covers 7 bases. The V and J ends lost 2 bases and 5 bases, in that order; junction bases with no gene match: 12. This CDR3 is 16 amino acids long. CDR1 and CDR2 from the germline V gene are SGHDT and YYEEEE. CDR3 residues: CASSFRRLAGGETQYF. CDR3 coding DNA: TGTGCCAGCAGCTTTAGAAGACTAGCCGGAGGGGAGACCCAGTACTTC.

This clonotype was detected ten times or more. This rearrangement joins TRBV2 to TRBJ2-1; 9 bases are shared with TRBD2. CDR1 is SNHLY, CDR2 FYNNEI, per germline. V lost 8 bases and J lost 3; bases outside the gene matches: 5. This CDR3 spans 14 amino acids. The CDR3 is CASEREAFYNEQFF. For the CDR3, the DNA is TGTGCCAGCGAGCGGGAGGCGTTCTACAATGAGCAGTTCTTC.

Here the CDR3 reads CASRSTGYTF. Written as DNA, the CDR3 is TGTGCCAGCAGGTCTACCGGCTACACCTTC. The chain uses TRBV6-2 or TRBV6-3 and TRBJ1-2, with D uncertain. Germline loops: CDR1 MNHEY, CDR2 SVGEGT. CDR3 length equals 10 residues. The ends were cut back, 6 bases at V and 8 bases at J, with 7 bases in the middle.

This clonotype has just a few counts. The chain combines TRBV10-1 with TRBJ1-2; 9 bases match TRBD1. Germline CDR1 and CDR2: WNHNN and SYGVQD (reference sequence). The CDR3 has 13 amino acids. Losses at the gene ends were 8 bases for V and 2 bases for J; bases not matched to a gene: 3. The CDR3 sequence: CASGDRDNYGYTF. The CDR3 DNA reads TGCGCCAGCGGGGACAGGGACAACTATGGCTACACCTTC.

This chain joins TRBV14 and TRBJ1-2; D is ambiguous. V dropped 2 bases and J dropped 4 bases, with 17 bases sitting between them. The germline gives CDR1 SGHDN, CDR2 FVKESK. The CDR3 totals 16 residues. DNA for the CDR3: TGTGCCAGCAGCCAATCTCTTGGTAGGGCCCTCTATGGCTACACCTTC. This translates into CASSQSLGRALYGYTF.

About this clonotype itself: This could be a read error, since a much larger clone is one nucleotide away. This rearrangement joins TRBV11-2 to TRBJ1-5; D is undetermined. The CDR3 covers 14 residues. Per the germline V gene, CDR1 is SGHAT and CDR2 is FQNNGV. CDR3 residues: CASRLVQVNQPQHF. The CDR3 bases are TGTGCCAGCAGGTTAGTTCAGGTCAATCAGCCCCAGCATTTT.

The chain carries TRBV6-6 and TRBJ2-2; the D is unclear. CDR3 length: 11 amino acids. CDR1 MNHNY and CDR2 SVGAGI come from the germline V gene (reference sequence). Trimming stripped 10 bases from V and 8 bases from J, with 11 bases between. The CDR3 region is CATRISGELFF. CDR3 DNA: TGTGCCACCCGAATCTCAGGGGAGCTGTTTTTT.

CDR3 in DNA: TGTGCCAGCAGCGAACTAGCGGGGGTCCAAGAGACCCAGTACTTC. Its protein product is CASSELAGVQETQYF. J is TRBJ2-5 and V is TRBV2; 11 positions match TRBD2. V shed 6 bases and J 1 base; nucleotides not matched to a gene: 4. This CDR3 has 15 residues. Germline V lookup: CDR1 SNHLY, CDR2 FYNNEI.